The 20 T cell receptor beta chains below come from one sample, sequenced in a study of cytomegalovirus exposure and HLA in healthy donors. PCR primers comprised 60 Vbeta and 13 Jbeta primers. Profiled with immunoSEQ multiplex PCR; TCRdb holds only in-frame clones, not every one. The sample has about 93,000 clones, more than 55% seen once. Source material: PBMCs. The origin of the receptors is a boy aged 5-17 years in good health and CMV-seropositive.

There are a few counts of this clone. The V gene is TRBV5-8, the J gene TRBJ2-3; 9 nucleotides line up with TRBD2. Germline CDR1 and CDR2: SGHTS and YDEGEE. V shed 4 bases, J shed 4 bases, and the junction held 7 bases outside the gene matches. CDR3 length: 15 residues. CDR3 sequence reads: CASSPWRGGADTQYF. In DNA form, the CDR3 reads TGTGCCAGCAGCCCGTGGCGGGGGGGAGCAGATACGCAGTATTTT.

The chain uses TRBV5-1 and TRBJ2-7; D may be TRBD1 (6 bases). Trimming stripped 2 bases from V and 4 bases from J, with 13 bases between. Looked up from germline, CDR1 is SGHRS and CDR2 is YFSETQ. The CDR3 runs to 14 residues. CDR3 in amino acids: CASSLQGPIYEQYF. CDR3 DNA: TGCGCCAGCAGCTTACAGGGTCCTATATACGAGCAGTACTTC.

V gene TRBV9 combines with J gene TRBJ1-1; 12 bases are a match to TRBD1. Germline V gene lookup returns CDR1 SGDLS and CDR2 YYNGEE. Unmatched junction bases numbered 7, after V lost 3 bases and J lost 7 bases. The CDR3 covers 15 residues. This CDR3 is CASSDRDRGRVEAFF. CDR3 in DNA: TGTGCCAGCAGCGACCGGGACAGGGGGCGAGTTGAAGCTTTCTTT.

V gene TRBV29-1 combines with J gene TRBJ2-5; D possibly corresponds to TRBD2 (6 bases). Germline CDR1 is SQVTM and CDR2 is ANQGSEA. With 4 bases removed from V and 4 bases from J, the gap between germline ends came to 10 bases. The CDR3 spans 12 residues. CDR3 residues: CSVGGVGETQYF. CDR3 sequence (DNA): TGCAGCGTTGGGGGGGTGGGAGAGACCCAGTACTTC.

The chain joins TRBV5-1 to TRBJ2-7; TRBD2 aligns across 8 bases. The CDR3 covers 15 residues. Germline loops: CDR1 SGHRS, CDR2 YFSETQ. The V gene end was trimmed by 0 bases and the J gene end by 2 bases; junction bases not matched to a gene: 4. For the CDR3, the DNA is TGCGCCAGCAGCTTGGTTGCGGGGGGCCCCTACGAGCAGTACTTC. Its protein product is CASSLVAGGPYEQYF.

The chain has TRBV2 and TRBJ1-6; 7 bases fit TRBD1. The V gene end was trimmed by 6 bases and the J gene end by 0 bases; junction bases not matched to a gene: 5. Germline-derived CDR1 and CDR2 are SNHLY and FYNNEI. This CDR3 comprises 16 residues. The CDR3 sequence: CASRSTGSSYNSPLHF. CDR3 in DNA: TGTGCCAGCAGATCGACAGGGAGCTCCTATAATTCACCCCTCCACTTT.

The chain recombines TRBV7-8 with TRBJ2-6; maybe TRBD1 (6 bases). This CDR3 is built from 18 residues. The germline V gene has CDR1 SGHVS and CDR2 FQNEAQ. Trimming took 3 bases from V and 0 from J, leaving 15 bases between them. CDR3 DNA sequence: TGTGCCAGCAGCTTTCTTAACAGGGATGACTCTGGGGCCAACGTCCTGACTTTC. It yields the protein CASSFLNRDDSGANVLTF.

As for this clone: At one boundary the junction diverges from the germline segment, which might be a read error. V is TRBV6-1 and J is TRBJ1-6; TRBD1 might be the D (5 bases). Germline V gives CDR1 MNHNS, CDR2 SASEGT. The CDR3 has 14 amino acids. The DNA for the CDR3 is TGTGCCAGCATCCTGACTCTCGGGGGTTCACCCCTCAACTTT. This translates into CASILTLGGSPLNF.

Here the CDR3 DNA reads TGTGCCAGCAGCTTCCAGGGGTCGCGGAACACTGAAGCTTTCTTT. Amino acids: CASSFQGSRNTEAFF. The chain employs TRBV5-4 and TRBJ1-1; a possible D gene is TRBD1 (6 bases). The V gene lost 2 bases and the J gene lost 1 base, with 12 bases spanning the gap. CDR3 length equals 15 residues. The germline gives CDR1 SGHNT, CDR2 YYREEE (reference sequence). The whole variable domain, filled in from reference TRBV5-4 and TRBJ1-1, reads ETGVTQSPTHLIKTRGQQVTLRCSSQSGHNTVSWYQQALGQGPQFIFQYYREEENGRGNFPPRFSGLQFPNYSSELNVNALELDDSALYLCASSFQGSRNTEAFFGQGTRLTVV.

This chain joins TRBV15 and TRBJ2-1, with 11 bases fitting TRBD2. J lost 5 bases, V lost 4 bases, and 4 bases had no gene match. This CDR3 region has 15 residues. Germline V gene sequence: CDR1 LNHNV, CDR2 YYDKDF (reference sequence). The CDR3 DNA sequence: TGTGCCACCAGCAAAGAGGGACTAGCGGACAATGAGCAGTTCTTC. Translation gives CATSKEGLADNEQFF.

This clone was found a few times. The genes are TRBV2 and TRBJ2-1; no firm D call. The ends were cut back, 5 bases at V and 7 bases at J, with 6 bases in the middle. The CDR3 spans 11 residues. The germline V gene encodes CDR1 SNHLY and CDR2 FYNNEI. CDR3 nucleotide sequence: TGTGCCAGCAGTTACATGAATGAGCAGTTCTTC. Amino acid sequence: CASSYMNEQFF.

The CDR3 sequence: CAWRTGGPYEQYF. In DNA form, the CDR3 reads TGTGCCTGGCGGACAGGGGGACCCTACGAGCAGTACTTC. V gene TRBV30 combines with J gene TRBJ2-7, with 10 bases identical to TRBD1. Germline V gene data show CDR1 as GTSNPN and CDR2 as SVGIG (reference sequence). Trimming cost V 5 bases and J 2 bases; bases outside gene matches: 3. The CDR3 runs to 13 residues.

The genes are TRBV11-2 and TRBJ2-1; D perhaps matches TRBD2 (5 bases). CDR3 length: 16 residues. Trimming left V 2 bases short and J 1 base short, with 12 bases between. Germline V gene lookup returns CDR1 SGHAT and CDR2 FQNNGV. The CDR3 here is CASSLRADDSYNEQFF. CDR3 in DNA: TGTGCCAGCAGCTTAAGAGCGGACGATTCCTACAATGAGCAGTTCTTC.

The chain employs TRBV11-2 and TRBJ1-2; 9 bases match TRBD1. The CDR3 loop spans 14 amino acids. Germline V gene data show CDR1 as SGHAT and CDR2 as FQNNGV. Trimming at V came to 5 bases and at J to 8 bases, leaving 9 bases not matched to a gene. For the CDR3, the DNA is TGTGCCAGCAGCACAAACAGGGGGCCTCTGGGCTACACCTTC. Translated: CASSTNRGPLGYTF.

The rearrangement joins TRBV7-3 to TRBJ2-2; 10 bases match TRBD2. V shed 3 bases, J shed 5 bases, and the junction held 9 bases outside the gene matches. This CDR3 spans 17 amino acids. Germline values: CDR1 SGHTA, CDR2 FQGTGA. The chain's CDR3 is CASSLHLAGVGTGELFF. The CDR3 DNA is TGTGCCAGCAGCTTGCATCTAGCGGGAGTAGGGACCGGGGAGCTGTTTTTT.

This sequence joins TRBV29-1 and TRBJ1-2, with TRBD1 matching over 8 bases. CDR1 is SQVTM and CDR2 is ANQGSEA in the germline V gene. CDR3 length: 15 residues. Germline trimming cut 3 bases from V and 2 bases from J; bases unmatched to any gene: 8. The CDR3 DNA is TGCAGCGTTGACCACGGACAGGGTTCGAACTATGGCTACACCTTC. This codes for CSVDHGQGSNYGYTF.

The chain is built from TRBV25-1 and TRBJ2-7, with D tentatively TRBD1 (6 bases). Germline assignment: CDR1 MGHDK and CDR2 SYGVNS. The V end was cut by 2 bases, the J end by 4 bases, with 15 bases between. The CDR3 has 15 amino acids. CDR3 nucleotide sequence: TGTGCCAGCAGTGAAACAGGGAGCTACGGGTACGAGCAGTACTTC. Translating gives CASSETGSYGYEQYF.

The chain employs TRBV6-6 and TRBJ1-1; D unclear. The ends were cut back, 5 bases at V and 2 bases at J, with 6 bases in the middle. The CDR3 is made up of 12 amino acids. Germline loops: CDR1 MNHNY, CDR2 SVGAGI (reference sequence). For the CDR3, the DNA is TGTGCCAGCAGTCGCTATAACACTGAAGCTTTCTTT. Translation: CASSRYNTEAFF.

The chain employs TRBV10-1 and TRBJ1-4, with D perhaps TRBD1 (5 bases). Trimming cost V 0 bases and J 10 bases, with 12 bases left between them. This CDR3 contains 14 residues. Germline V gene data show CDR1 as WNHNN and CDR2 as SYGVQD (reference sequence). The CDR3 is CASSESVLGGKLFF. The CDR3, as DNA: TGCGCCAGCAGTGAGTCGGTCCTCGGGGGAAAACTGTTTTTT.

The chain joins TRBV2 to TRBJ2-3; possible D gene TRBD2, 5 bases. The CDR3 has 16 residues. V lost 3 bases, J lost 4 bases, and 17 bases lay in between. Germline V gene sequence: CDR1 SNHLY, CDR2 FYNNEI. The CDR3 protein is CASSDAGLIASDTQYF. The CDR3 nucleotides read TGTGCCAGCAGTGATGCCGGACTGATAGCGTCAGATACGCAGTATTTT.